This entry is about one TCR beta chain. Its target is unknown. The sample originates from a study of OX40 agonist ivuxolimab in advanced cancers. In the study overall: The study gave patients intravenous ivuxolimab at 0.01 to 10 mg/kg every 2 weeks. Previous treatment with anti-PD-1, anti-PD-L1 or anti-CTLA-4 therapy was allowed; 40% had received some. Three partial responders included one hepatocellular carcinoma patient and two cutaneous melanoma patients. Study results and caveats: Dose levels from 0.1 to 3.0 mg/kg saw CD4+ and CD8+ blood T cells expand clonally by week 6.

Assay: immunoSEQ multiplex PCR; the TCRdb copy retains only in-frame clones and omits some. Seen here are over 150,000 clones, approximately 94% observed once, and the top ten hold around 0.28%. The sequencing used CD4+ or CD8+ T cells sorted from blood, collected in a trial of the OX40 agonist ivuxolimab. This sequence was found in an adult with an advanced solid tumor such as melanoma, head and neck, liver or kidney cancer.

The chain's CDR3 is CASSTLTRGTGELFF. DNA of the CDR3: TGTGCCAGCAGCACGCTGACAAGGGGCACCGGGGAGCTGTTTTTT. The rearrangement links TRBV7-3 to TRBJ2-2; D is possibly TRBD1 (5 bases). CDR3 length: 15 residues. Trimming took 5 bases from V and 4 from J, leaving 14 bases between them. Germline V lookup: CDR1 SGHTA, CDR2 FQGTGA.